This TCR beta chain was recovered during a study of response to subunit inactivated influenza vaccine. TCRdb re-called the RT-PCR reads with MiXCR, one entry per CDR3 protein. The data hold about 310,000 distinct CDR3 sequences, with about 20% observed a single time. This CDR3 has 16 amino acids. V lost 5 bases to trimming and J lost 5 bases, with 19 bases between them. Germline values: CDR1 MDHEN, CDR2 SYDVKM. J is TRBJ2-1 and V is TRBV28; a possible D gene is TRBD2 (7 bases). The clonotype originates from a man between 45 and 75 years old who received an inactivated influenza vaccine. The material was PBMCs from blood, obtained roughly 20 months after vaccination. The CDR3 here is CASSGGLGLRNNEQFF. The CDR3 DNA sequence: TGTGCCAGCAGTGGGGGGCTGGGACTAAGAAACAATGAGCAGTTCTTC.